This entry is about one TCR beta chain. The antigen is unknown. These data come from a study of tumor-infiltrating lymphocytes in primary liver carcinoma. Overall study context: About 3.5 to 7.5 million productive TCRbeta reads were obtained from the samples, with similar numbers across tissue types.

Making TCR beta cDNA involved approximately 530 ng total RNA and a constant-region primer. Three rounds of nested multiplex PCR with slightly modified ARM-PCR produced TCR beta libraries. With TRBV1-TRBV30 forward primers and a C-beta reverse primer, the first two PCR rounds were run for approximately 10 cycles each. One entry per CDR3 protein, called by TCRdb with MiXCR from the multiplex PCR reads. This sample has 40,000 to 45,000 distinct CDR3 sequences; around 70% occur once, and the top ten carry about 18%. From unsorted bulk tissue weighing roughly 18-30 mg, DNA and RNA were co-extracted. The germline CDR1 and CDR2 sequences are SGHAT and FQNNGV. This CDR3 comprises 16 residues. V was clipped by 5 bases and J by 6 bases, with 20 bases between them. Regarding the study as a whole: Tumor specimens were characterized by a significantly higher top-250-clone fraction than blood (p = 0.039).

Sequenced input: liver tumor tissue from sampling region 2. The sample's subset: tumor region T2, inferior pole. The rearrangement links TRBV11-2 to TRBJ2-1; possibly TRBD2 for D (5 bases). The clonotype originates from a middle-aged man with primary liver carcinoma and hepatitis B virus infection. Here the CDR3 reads CASSPPRISDCNEQFF. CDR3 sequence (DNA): TGTGCCAGCAGCCCTCCCCGGATTAGCGACTGCAATGAGCAGTTCTTC.